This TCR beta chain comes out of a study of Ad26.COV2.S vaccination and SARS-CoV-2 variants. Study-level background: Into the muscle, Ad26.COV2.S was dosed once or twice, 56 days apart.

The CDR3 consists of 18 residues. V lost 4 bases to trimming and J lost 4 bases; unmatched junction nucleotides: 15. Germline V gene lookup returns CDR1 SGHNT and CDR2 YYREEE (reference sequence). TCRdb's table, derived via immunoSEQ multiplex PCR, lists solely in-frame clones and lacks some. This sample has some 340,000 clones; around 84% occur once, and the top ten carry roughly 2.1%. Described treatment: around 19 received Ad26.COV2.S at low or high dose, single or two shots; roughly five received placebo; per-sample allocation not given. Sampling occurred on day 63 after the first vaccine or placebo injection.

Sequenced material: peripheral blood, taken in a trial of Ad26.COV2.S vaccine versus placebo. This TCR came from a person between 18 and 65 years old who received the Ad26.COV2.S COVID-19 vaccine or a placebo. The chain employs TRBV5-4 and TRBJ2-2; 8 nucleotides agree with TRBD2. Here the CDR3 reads CASSPRGKTSASTGELFF. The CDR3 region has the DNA TGTGCCAGCAGCCCGCGGGGGAAGACTAGCGCCAGCACCGGGGAGCTGTTTTTT.